The 2 T cell receptor beta chains in this list originate from one sample, sequenced in a study of blood T cells in healthy people across ages (dated by TCRdb to the mid-2010s). Preparation of the library involved 5' RACE. Sequenced on an Illumina HiSeq 2500. A second roughly 7 to 12 cycle PCR used a sample-barcoded 5' primer and a J-beta primer mix. The public sequencing data were trimmed at Q25 with fastp and processed into clonotypes with MiXCR by TCRdb, which kept only in-frame beta chains. Each entry is one CDR3 protein sequence, shown with its most common DNA and genes. The sample has about 760,000 distinct CDR3 sequences on record, roughly 56% of them singletons. Of the sample, under 30% is held by the ten largest clones. Specimen: blood. These receptors were collected from a man in his forties in good health.

This clonotype was observed many times. V is TRBV6-2 or TRBV6-3 and J is TRBJ2-7; D remains unclear. Trimming stripped 6 bases from V and 5 bases from J, with 17 bases between. The CDR3 is 14 residues long. Looked up from germline, CDR1 is MNHEY and CDR2 is SVGEGT. Written as DNA, the CDR3 is TGTGCCAGCAGCTCGGAACGGAGCGCGGACGAGCAGTACTTC. It encodes CASSSERSADEQYF.

This chain uses TRBV6-2 or TRBV6-3 with TRBJ2-7; 7 positions match TRBD2. Per the germline V gene, CDR1 is MNHEY and CDR2 is SVGEGT. The V segment lost 7 bases and the J segment 2 bases; nucleotides outside the gene matches: 14. This CDR3 has 16 amino acids. The CDR3 is CASNPPGGLYPYEQYF. CDR3 DNA: TGTGCCAGCAATCCCCCGGGAGGATTATACCCCTACGAGCAGTACTTC.